This paragraph reports one T cell receptor beta chain. The authors' processing: How many nucleated cells were present was estimated from reference gene primer amplification. Sequencing used immunoSEQ multiplex PCR; TCRdb keeps in-frame clones, though not all of them. D and trimming come from the DNA, and the V and J calls and clone size come from that table. The profile covers 250,000 to 350,000 clones, with 87% appearing a single time and roughly 8% taken by the ten largest. CDR1 is LNHDA and CDR2 is SQIVND in the germline V gene (reference sequence). Trimming removed 5 bases at V and 4 bases at J, with 14 bases between. This CDR3 contains 14 residues. The sample is drawn from a study of blood T cell repertoires in COVID-19. As for the study in general: Spain, Italy and the United States supplied samples that represented acute and convalescent COVID-19. The analysed material was cDNA or gDNA that came from T cells, B-cell-depleted T cells, or PBMCs.

Sequencing input: peripheral blood. J is TRBJ1-1 and V is TRBV19; maybe TRBD1 (6 bases). The receptor comes from a woman in her forties or fifties who had recovered from COVID-19. CDR3 sequence reads: CASSPPTGRTEAFF. DNA for the CDR3: TGTGCCAGTAGTCCACCGACAGGACGCACTGAAGCTTTCTTT.